The clone carrying this TCR beta chain showed up many times. Its specificity is unknown. These data originate in a study of T cells in Graves' hyperthyroidism and ophthalmopathy. Study-level results: Blood also carried most thyroid clonotypes expanded above 0.001.

Diagnostic decisions used clinical symptoms, serum thyroxine and TRAb, thyroid ultrasound and orbital computed tomography. Template material for amplifying TCR beta CDR3 regions consisted of RNA transcripts. Primed by the HTBI set, a first-round RT-PCR was run on the TCR CDR3. TCRdb reprocessed the multiplex PCR reads via MiXCR and lists one record per CDR3 protein. The sample lists roughly 570,000 distinct CDR3 sequences; around 46% were seen once. The specimen sequenced was peripheral blood or thyroid tissue (not recorded which). The TCR comes from a woman aged 18-29 years with Graves' hyperthyroidism.

CDR3 loop: CASSPPSQRLEQYF. The CDR3 DNA follows: TGTGCCAGCTCACCACCTTCGCAAAGGCTCGAGCAGTACTTC. The rearrangement uses TRBV18 and TRBJ2-7; D gene ambiguous. Germline CDR1 reads KGHSH; CDR2 reads LQKENI. This CDR3 is 14 amino acids long. Trimming shortened V by 0 bases and J by 6 bases, and 12 bases separated the two germline ends.